The 18 T cell receptor beta chains in this list originate from one sample, sequenced in a study of blood T cell repertoires in COVID-19. Assay used: immunoSEQ multiplex PCR; TCRdb lists only in-frame clones, some missing. The data show under 300,000 clones, about 80% seen once. The specimen sequenced was peripheral blood. The receptors were gathered from a woman older than 75 with acute or convalescent COVID-19.

The chain joins TRBV21-1 to TRBJ1-6; TRBD1 was called by the table and not checked on the DNA. TRBV21-1 is a pseudogene. This CDR3 is built from 14 residues. Here the CDR3 DNA reads TGTGCCAGCAGCATCACAGGGTCTAATTCACCCCTCCACTTT. Protein sequence: CASSITGSNSPLHF.

The chain is built from TRBV2 and TRBJ1-5, with 9 positions matching TRBD1. J lost 6 bases, V lost 4 bases, and 1 base had no gene match. The CDR3 consists of 13 residues. The germline CDR1 and CDR2 sequences are SNHLY and FYNNEI. The CDR3 bases are TGTGCCAGCAGTGGACAGGGGGGTCAGCCCCAGCATTTT. This gives the protein CASSGQGGQPQHF.

This clone has just a few counts. This chain uses TRBV9 with TRBJ1-3, with D perhaps matching TRBD1 (6 bases). This CDR3 region has 15 residues. V shed 0 bases and J shed 2 bases, with 9 bases lying between them. Per the germline V gene, CDR1 is SGDLS and CDR2 is YYNGEE. The CDR3 protein is CASSVAPGAGNTIYF. The CDR3 bases are TGTGCCAGCAGCGTAGCGCCAGGGGCTGGAAACACCATATATTTT.

This CDR3 is CASSRTSGGTLAETQYF. CDR3 DNA: TGTGCCAGCAGCCGGACTAGCGGGGGAACGTTGGCAGAGACCCAGTACTTC. This rearrangement joins TRBV7-3 to TRBJ2-5, with 13 bases aligning to TRBD2. Trimming removed 5 bases from V and 4 bases from J; junction bases left unmatched: 10. CDR3 length: 17 residues. Germline V lookup: CDR1 SGHTA, CDR2 FQGTGA.

The chain couples TRBV7-9 to TRBJ2-5; TRBD2 is a possible D gene (6 bases). Germline CDR1 reads SEHNR; CDR2 reads FQNEAQ (reference sequence). The CDR3 sequence is 14 residues long. The V gene lost 3 bases and the J gene lost 5 bases, with 13 bases spanning the gap. Here the CDR3 DNA reads TGTGCCAGCAGCTTTGGAGGGCAACACGAGACCCAGTACTTC. This sequence encodes CASSFGGQHETQYF.

The chain joins TRBV19 to TRBJ2-2; D remains unclear. This CDR3 has 15 residues. V was clipped by 3 bases and J by 1 base, with 9 bases between them. Per germline, CDR1 LNHDA and CDR2 SQIVND (reference sequence). CDR3 nucleotides: TGTGCCAGTAGTATTGGTGGCTGGAACACCGGGGAGCTGTTTTTT. Protein sequence: CASSIGGWNTGELFF.

The chain employs TRBV3-1 (or the pseudogene TRBV3-2) and TRBJ2-4; 11 bases are shared with TRBD2. The germline gives CDR1 LGHDT, CDR2 YNNKEL (reference sequence). This CDR3 has 17 residues. J gave up 1 base and V 4 bases, and 6 bases lay outside the gene matches. The DNA for the CDR3 is TGTGCCAGCAGCCCTATAGCGGGAGGGCTCGCCAAAAACATTCAGTACTTC. This gives the protein CASSPIAGGLAKNIQYF.

The chain uses TRBV25-1 and TRBJ2-3; D unresolved. The CDR3 length is 15 residues. Germline CDR1 MGHDK, CDR2 SYGVNS. Trimming took 2 bases from V and 4 from J, leaving 13 bases between them. DNA of the CDR3: TGTGCCAGCAGTGAACACCAGAACATCGCAGATACGCAGTATTTT. Its translation is CASSEHQNIADTQYF. The entire variable domain, with the rest obtained from reference TRBV25-1 and TRBJ2-3, is as follows: EADIYQTPRYLVIGTGKKITLECSQTMGHDKMYWYQQDPGMELHLIHYSYGVNSTEKGDLSSESTVSRIRTEHFPLTLESARPSHTSQYLCASSEHQNIADTQYFGPGTRLTVL.

Only one count was recorded for this clone. This CDR3 is CASGLRGNTEAFF. CDR3 in DNA: TGTGCCAGCGGGCTTCGGGGGAACACTGAAGCTTTCTTT. The V call is TRBV6-5, the J call TRBJ1-1; no definite D call. V shed 8 bases and J shed 1 base, with 11 bases lying between them. The germline CDR1 and CDR2 sequences are MNHEY and SVGAGI. This CDR3 is 13 amino acids long.

This chain connects TRBV7-8 to TRBJ1-2; D uncertain. Germline loops: CDR1 SGHVS, CDR2 FQNEAQ. Between the trimmed V and J ends, which lost 5 bases and 4 bases, there was a span of 8 bases. The CDR3 runs to 12 residues. The CDR3 sequence: CASSPLSYGYTF. DNA of the CDR3: TGTGCCAGCAGCCCACTAAGCTATGGCTACACCTTC.

This clone was found a few times. This rearrangement joins TRBV2 to TRBJ1-1; 8 bases are a match to TRBD1. V lost 6 bases to trimming and J lost 10 bases; unmatched junction nucleotides: 7. Per the germline V gene, CDR1 is SNHLY and CDR2 is FYNNEI. The CDR3 is made up of 12 amino acids. In nucleotides, the CDR3 is TGTGCCAGCAGCTCAGGACAGGGAGCAGCTTTCTTT. This gives the protein CASSSGQGAAFF.

V usage is TRBV6-2 or TRBV6-3 and J usage is TRBJ2-1, with D perhaps matching TRBD2 (6 bases). Trimming pared 2 bases from V and 5 bases from J, leaving 16 bases between. Germline V gives CDR1 MNHEY, CDR2 SVGEGT. This CDR3 has 16 residues. CDR3 sequence: CASSYPKGGVNNEQFF. CDR3 nucleotides: TGTGCCAGCAGTTACCCCAAGGGCGGGGTAAACAATGAGCAGTTCTTC.

This chain connects TRBV6-5 to TRBJ1-6; D is unresolved. Germline V gene sequence: CDR1 MNHEY, CDR2 SVGAGI. This CDR3 contains 13 residues. V was trimmed by 6 bases and J by 8 bases, leaving 11 bases between them. CDR3 DNA: TGTGCCAGCAGACCAACGGGGTATTCACCCCTCCACTTT. It yields the protein CASRPTGYSPLHF.

This clone was counted a few times. V and J are TRBV5-1 and TRBJ2-7; 7 positions agree with TRBD2. The CDR3 length is 15 residues. Germline V gene sequence: CDR1 SGHRS, CDR2 YFSETQ. Germline trimming cut 4 bases from V and 0 bases from J; bases unmatched to any gene: 7. CDR3 residues: CASSHTSDRSYEQYF. DNA of the CDR3: TGCGCCAGCAGCCACACTAGCGATCGCTCCTACGAGCAGTACTTC.

This sequence joins TRBV5-5 and TRBJ2-2; D might be TRBD1 (6 bases). Trimming cost V 4 bases and J 5 bases, with 15 bases left between them. The CDR3 is made up of 15 amino acids. Germline CDR1 reads SGHKS; CDR2 reads YYEKEE (reference sequence). The CDR3 spells CASSIRDTQTGELFF. The CDR3 coding sequence is TGTGCCAGCAGCATCAGGGACACACAGACCGGGGAGCTGTTTTTT.

The rearrangement joins TRBV5-4 to TRBJ2-1; 13 nucleotides line up with TRBD2. The CDR3 runs to 16 residues. The germline V gene has CDR1 SGHNT and CDR2 YYREEE (reference sequence). V lost 4 bases and J lost 4; bases outside the gene matches: 5. This CDR3 is CASSNGLAGVYNEQFF. DNA of the CDR3: TGTGCCAGCAGCAACGGACTAGCGGGAGTTTACAATGAGCAGTTCTTC.

The chain employs TRBV7-2 and TRBJ1-1, with no clear D. Trimming took 5 bases from V and 0 from J, leaving 13 bases between them. CDR1 is SGHTA and CDR2 is FQGNSA in the germline V gene. This CDR3 is 15 amino acids long. The CDR3 loop is CASSPGGKLNTEAFF. CDR3 in DNA: TGTGCCAGCAGCCCTGGCGGAAAGTTGAACACTGAAGCTTTCTTT.

This clone turned up a few times. The genes are TRBV4-1 and TRBJ1-6, with unresolved D. V was cut by 0 bases and J by 10 bases, with 19 bases left in between. Germline CDR1 and CDR2: MGHRA and YSYEKL. The CDR3 contains 17 residues. CDR3 loop: CASSQEKAYSLRSPLHF. In nucleotides, the CDR3 is TGCGCCAGCAGCCAAGAGAAGGCGTATAGTTTGCGGTCACCCCTCCACTTT.